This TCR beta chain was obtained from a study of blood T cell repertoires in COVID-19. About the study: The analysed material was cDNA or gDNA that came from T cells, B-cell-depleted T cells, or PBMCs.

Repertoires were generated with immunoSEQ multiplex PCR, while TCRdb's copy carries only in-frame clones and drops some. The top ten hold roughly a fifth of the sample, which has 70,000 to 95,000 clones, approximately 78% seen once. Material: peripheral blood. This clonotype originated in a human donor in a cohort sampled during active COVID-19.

The CDR3 sequence is CASSNSRGNTIYF. Written as DNA, the CDR3 is TGTGCCAGCAGCAACAGCCGAGGAAACACCATATATTTT. This chain uses TRBV7-2 with TRBJ1-3; no clear D. V lost 5 bases, J lost 4 bases, and 9 bases lay in between. Looked up from germline, CDR1 is SGHTA and CDR2 is FQGNSA. The CDR3 runs 13 residues.